The 15 T cell receptor beta chains listed next were all sequenced from one sample in a study of T cells after yellow fever vaccination. In TCRdb, the 5' RACE reads were re-called with MiXCR into one record per CDR3 protein. The data contain 600,000 to 750,000 distinct CDR3 sequences, around an eighth of them seen just once; the ten biggest clones take up about 15%. Sequences were derived from PBMCs, sampled on the day of the yellow fever booster vaccination. Receptors originate from a man aged 30-40 years who received the YFV17D yellow fever vaccine.

This chain uses TRBV5-1 with TRBJ2-2; the D gene could be TRBD1 or TRBD2 (6 bases each). This CDR3 region has 15 residues. V was clipped by 4 bases and J by 5 bases, with 15 bases between them. Germline V CDR1 and CDR2: SGHRS, YFSETQ. Written as DNA, the CDR3 is TGCGCCAGCAGCCCGAGGGGGGTCGATACCGGGGAGCTGTTTTTT. Translated: CASSPRGVDTGELFF. The complete variable domain, with remaining parts taken from reference TRBV5-1 and TRBJ2-2, reads KAGVTQTPRYLIKTRGQQVTLSCSPISGHRSVSWYQQTPGQGLQFLFEYFSETQRNKGNFPGRFSGRQFSNSRSEMNVSTLELGDSALYLCASSPRGVDTGELFFGEGSRLTVL.

This clonotype was counted a few times. The V call is TRBV5-1, the J call TRBJ2-2, with a tentative D call TRBD2 (5 bases). Germline assignment: CDR1 SGHRS and CDR2 YFSETQ. This CDR3 has 15 residues. Trimming took 4 bases from V and 2 from J, leaving 12 bases between them. The CDR3 reads CASSPGGSNTGELFF. CDR3 bases: TGCGCCAGCAGCCCCGGTGGGAGTAACACCGGGGAGCTGTTTTTT.

The V gene is TRBV12-1, the J gene TRBJ2-7; the table assigns TRBD1, which was not confirmed against the DNA. TRBV12-1 corresponds to a pseudogene. This CDR3 contains 14 residues. The CDR3 here is CASSDRDRSYEQYF. Here the CDR3 DNA reads TGTGCCAGCAGCGATCGGGACAGGAGTTACGAGCAGTACTTC.

The V and J genes are TRBV6-1 and TRBJ1-1; D gene unclear. The CDR3 spans 15 residues. The germline V gene encodes CDR1 MNHNS and CDR2 SASEGT. With 6 bases removed from V and 0 bases from J, the gap between germline ends came to 14 bases. Here the CDR3 reads CASSRGRTLNTEAFF. CDR3 coding DNA: TGTGCCAGCAGCCGTGGACGGACCCTGAACACTGAAGCTTTCTTT.

The chain employs TRBV7-2 and TRBJ2-1, with a tentative D call TRBD2 (6 bases). V gave up 4 bases and J gave up 5 bases, with 18 bases separating them. Germline V lookup: CDR1 SGHTA, CDR2 FQGNSA. The CDR3 covers 16 residues. The CDR3 DNA reads as TGTGCCAGCAGCTCGAGGTGGGCGACTAGTCACAATGAGCAGTTCTTC. Translating it yields CASSSRWATSHNEQFF.

V and J are TRBV7-6 and TRBJ2-7; D possibly corresponds to TRBD1 (6 bases). CDR1 is SGHVS, CDR2 FNYEAQ, per germline. V was clipped by 1 base and J by 10 bases, with 14 bases between them. The CDR3 extends over 13 amino acids. The CDR3 loop is CASSLVPGDGQYF. CDR3 in DNA: TGTGCCAGCAGCTTAGTCCCAGGGGATGGACAGTACTTC.

This clonotype was detected a few times. In DNA, the CDR3 is TGTGCCAGCACCCCGAGGACTAGCGGGAGCGGAGAGACCCAGTACTTC. It specifies CASTPRTSGSGETQYF. The V call is TRBV6-1, the J call TRBJ2-5; 13 bases align to TRBD2. The V segment lost 7 bases and the J segment 4 bases; nucleotides outside the gene matches: 9. CDR1 is MNHNS, CDR2 SASEGT, per germline. The length of the CDR3 is 16 residues.

The chain combines TRBV6-2 or TRBV6-3 with TRBJ1-5; D gene unclear. Germline V gene sequence: CDR1 MNHEY, CDR2 SVGEGT. The CDR3 spans 14 residues. With 3 bases removed from V and 11 bases from J, the gap between germline ends came to 17 bases. This CDR3 reads CASSYSNDGSSQHF. For the CDR3, the DNA is TGTGCCAGCAGTTATAGTAACGACGGGAGTTCCCAGCATTTT.

The chain uses TRBV14 and TRBJ2-7; 8 bases fit TRBD2. Trimming took 0 bases from V and 1 from J; bases not matched to a gene: 8. Germline CDR1 reads SGHDN; CDR2 reads FVKESK. The CDR3 is 17 amino acids. This CDR3 reads CASSQERGVKVSYEQYF. In nucleotides, the CDR3 is TGTGCCAGCAGCCAAGAGCGGGGGGTGAAGGTTTCCTACGAGCAGTACTTC.

The rearrangement joins TRBV9 to TRBJ2-5; 15 bases agree with TRBD2. Germline assignment: CDR1 SGDLS and CDR2 YYNGEE. The CDR3 sequence is 17 residues long. Losses at the gene ends were 0 bases for V and 3 bases for J; bases not matched to a gene: 3. CDR3 nucleotides: TGTGCCAGCAGCGTAGGGACTAGCGGGAGGGGTGAAGAGACCCAGTACTTC. Encoded protein: CASSVGTSGRGEETQYF.

The sample holds a few counts of this clonotype. This chain links TRBV20-1 with TRBJ1-4; D may be TRBD1 (6 bases). V lost 0 bases and J 2 bases, leaving 10 bases between the germline ends. CDR1 is DFQATT and CDR2 is SNEGSKA in the germline V gene (reference sequence). This CDR3 is built from 15 residues. DNA for the CDR3: TGCAGTGCTAGAGATCTCCAGGGGACTAATGAAAAACTGTTTTTT. Translating it yields CSARDLQGTNEKLFF.

This clonotype appeared a few times. The V and J genes are TRBV11-2 and TRBJ2-6; D uncertain. Germline V gene sequence: CDR1 SGHAT, CDR2 FQNNGV. The CDR3 is 16 residues long. Trimming left V 5 bases short and J 0 bases short, with 11 bases between. The CDR3 region is CASSRGPYSGANVLTF. Written as DNA, the CDR3 is TGTGCCAGCAGCCGAGGACCATACTCTGGGGCCAACGTCCTGACTTTC.

In its sample, this clonotype was seen a few times. The chain employs TRBV29-1 and TRBJ1-1; a weak D match, TRBD1 (5 bases). This CDR3 is built from 11 residues. The germline CDR1 and CDR2 sequences are SQVTM and ANQGSEA. CDR3 nucleotide sequence: TGCACCACCACTGCGGGGGGAAAAGCTTTCTTT. This encodes CTTTAGGKAFF.

The sample holds a few counts of this clonotype. The J gene is TRBJ2-7, the V gene TRBV5-1; D is possibly TRBD1 (6 bases). The germline V and J ends were trimmed by 1 base and 3 bases, with 14 bases remaining between them. Germline CDR1 SGHRS, CDR2 YFSETQ. This CDR3 has 15 residues. In DNA form, the CDR3 reads TGCGCCAGCAGCTTGATAGGGGGTTCGGACTACGAGCAGTACTTC. Encoded protein: CASSLIGGSDYEQYF.

This chain joins TRBV24-1 and TRBJ2-3; D possibly corresponds to TRBD1 (5 bases). CDR1 and CDR2 from the germline V gene are KGHDR and SFDVKD. This CDR3 comprises 15 residues. V lost 4 bases and J 4 bases, leaving 14 bases between the germline ends. The DNA for the CDR3 is TGTGCCACCAGTGAAGGACAATTGGGCGCAGATACGCAGTATTTT. It is translated as CATSEGQLGADTQYF.